This entry lists 13 T cell receptor beta chains sequenced from one sample in a study of T cell responses to AZD1222 COVID-19 vaccine. Measured with immunoSEQ multiplex PCR; TCRdb has only the in-frame clones, and not every one. This table has roughly 83,000 clones, about 83% appearing once. The source was peripheral blood, collected on day 0 of AZD1222 vaccination. The receptors were sampled from an adult in good health.

The CDR3 spells CASSPRVTSTEAFF. The CDR3 region has the DNA TGTGCCAGTAGTCCCAGGGTGACAAGCACTGAAGCTTTCTTT. The J gene is TRBJ1-1, the V gene TRBV19; weak D call: TRBD1 (5 bases). V lost 5 bases and J lost 4, with 14 bases in between. CDR1 LNHDA and CDR2 SQIVND come from the germline V gene (reference sequence). The length of the CDR3 is 14 residues.

The chain joins TRBV5-6 to TRBJ2-7, with TRBD1 matching over 9 bases. Trimming cost V 3 bases and J 8 bases; bases outside gene matches: 3. CDR1 is SGHDT, CDR2 YYEEEE, per germline. The CDR3 covers 12 residues. CDR3 amino acids: CASSSDRGKQYF. Here the CDR3 DNA reads TGTGCCAGCAGCTCGGACAGGGGCAAGCAGTACTTC.

The chain links TRBV28 to TRBJ1-1, with D unresolved. The CDR3 totals 13 residues. CDR1 is MDHEN and CDR2 is SYDVKM in the germline V gene. Trimming shortened V by 2 bases and J by 1 base, and 5 bases separated the two germline ends. CDR3 sequence: CASSLTGNTEAFF. The CDR3 nucleotides are TGTGCCAGCAGTTTAACGGGGAACACTGAAGCTTTCTTT. Based on the CDR3 plus reference TRBV28 and TRBJ1-1, the full variable domain is DVKVTQSSRYLVKRTGEKVFLECVQDMDHENMFWYRQDPGLGLRLIYFSYDVKMKEKGDIPEGYSVSREKKERFSLILESASTNQTSMYLCASSLTGNTEAFFGQGTRLTVV.

J is TRBJ1-5 and V is TRBV9; 10 nucleotides align to TRBD1. Per the germline V gene, CDR1 is SGDLS and CDR2 is YYNGEE. This CDR3 comprises 16 residues. Germline trimming cut 3 bases from V and 1 base from J; bases unmatched to any gene: 4. CDR3 sequence: CASSAGTGVSNQPQHF. The CDR3 nucleotides are TGTGCCAGCAGCGCCGGGACAGGGGTAAGCAATCAGCCCCAGCATTTT.

The rearrangement links TRBV13 to TRBJ2-7; D is perhaps TRBD1 (5 bases). V shed 2 bases and J shed 5 bases, with 13 bases lying between them. This CDR3 spans 14 amino acids. The germline gives CDR1 PRHDT, CDR2 FYEKMQ (reference sequence). Here the CDR3 reads CASSLRVLGDEQYF. The CDR3 DNA reads as TGTGCCAGCAGCTTAAGGGTCCTAGGGGACGAGCAGTACTTC.

This clone has just a few counts. This chain links TRBV19 with TRBJ1-3; 7 positions agree with TRBD1. The V gene's germline CDR1 is LNHDA and CDR2 SQIVND (reference sequence). J lost 1 base, V lost 6 bases, and 9 bases had no gene match. The CDR3 sequence is 16 residues long. The CDR3 bases are TGTGCCAGTAGCGGGGGACAGCTCATTTCTGGAAACACCATATATTTT. This encodes CASSGGQLISGNTIYF.

This chain links TRBV7-9 with TRBJ1-4; 7 nucleotides align to TRBD1. J gave up 2 bases and V 4 bases, and 10 bases lay outside the gene matches. The CDR3 consists of 17 residues. Germline lookup yields CDR1 SEHNR and CDR2 FQNEAQ (reference sequence). The CDR3 nucleotides are TGTGCCAGCAGCTCATCCAGGGGGAGGGCGACTAATGAAAAACTGTTTTTT. It yields the protein CASSSSRGRATNEKLFF.

The chain uses TRBV5-8 and TRBJ1-5, with D perhaps TRBD1 (6 bases). V was trimmed by 0 bases and J by 0 bases, leaving 7 bases between them. The CDR3 runs to 15 residues. Germline V gene sequence: CDR1 SGHTS, CDR2 YDEGEE. CDR3 DNA sequence: TGTGCCAGCAGCTTGGGGGACATTAGCAATCAGCCCCAGCATTTT. Protein: CASSLGDISNQPQHF.

The rearrangement links TRBV4-2 to TRBJ2-4, with D maybe TRBD1 (6 bases). Germline CDR1 reads LGHNA; CDR2 reads YNFKEQ. V was pared by 2 bases and J by 5 bases, with 10 bases between. The CDR3 has 14 amino acids. The CDR3 bases are TGTGCCAGCAGCCAACGGACAGAGGAAAACATTCAGTACTTC. Translated, it gives CASSQRTEENIQYF.

The V gene is TRBV10-1, the J gene TRBJ1-4; 7 nucleotides line up with TRBD1. The CDR3 runs 15 residues. In germline, CDR1 is WNHNN, CDR2 SYGVQD (reference sequence). With V trimmed by 6 bases and J by 5 bases, 9 bases remained unmatched. The CDR3 spells CASSGGQSGNEKLFF. CDR3 nucleotide sequence: TGCGCCAGCAGCGGGGGACAGTCCGGGAATGAAAAACTGTTTTTT.

The genes are TRBV15 and TRBJ2-7; the match to TRBD2 covers 10 bases. Germline CDR1 reads LNHNV; CDR2 reads YYDKDF (reference sequence). The CDR3 extends over 15 amino acids. V dropped 0 bases and J dropped 6; count of bases not matched to a gene: 5. DNA of the CDR3: TGTGCCACCAGCAGAGATATACTAGCGGGAACCGAGCAGTACTTC. This gives the protein CATSRDILAGTEQYF.

This rearrangement joins TRBV28 to TRBJ1-5; D gene ambiguous. Deletions cut 5 bases from V and 4 bases from J, with 18 bases between. The CDR3 spans 16 residues. Germline V CDR1 and CDR2: MDHEN, SYDVKM. The CDR3 reads CASSTQTRRTNQPQHF. CDR3 sequence (DNA): TGTGCCAGCAGTACGCAAACACGAAGAACTAATCAGCCCCAGCATTTT.

The chain joins TRBV4-2 to TRBJ2-5; 8 nucleotides match TRBD1. Germline trimming cut 4 bases from V and 2 bases from J; bases unmatched to any gene: 6. Germline loops: CDR1 LGHNA, CDR2 YNFKEQ. The CDR3 is 15 amino acids. CDR3 DNA sequence: TGTGCCAGCAGCCTAAGGACAGGGACTCAAGAGACCCAGTACTTC. Translating it yields CASSLRTGTQETQYF.